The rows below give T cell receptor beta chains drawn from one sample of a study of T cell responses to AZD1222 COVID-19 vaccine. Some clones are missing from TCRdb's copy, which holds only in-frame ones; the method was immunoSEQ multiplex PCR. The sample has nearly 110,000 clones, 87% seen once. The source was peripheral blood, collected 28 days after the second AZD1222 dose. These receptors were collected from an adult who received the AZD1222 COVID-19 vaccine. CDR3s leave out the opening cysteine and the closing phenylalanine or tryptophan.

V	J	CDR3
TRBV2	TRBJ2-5	ASSAGGETQY
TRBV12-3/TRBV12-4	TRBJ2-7	ASSPGVNEQY
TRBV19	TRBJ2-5	ASSSGLAGTETQY
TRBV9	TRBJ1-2	ASSVVQGDQANYGYT
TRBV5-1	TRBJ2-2	ASSHGVGPLTGELF
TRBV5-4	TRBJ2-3	ASSFRGRSTQY
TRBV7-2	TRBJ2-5	ASSAASPPGTQY
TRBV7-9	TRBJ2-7	ASSSTGTGNSYEQY
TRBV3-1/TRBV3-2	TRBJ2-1	ASSQVAGGTYNEQF
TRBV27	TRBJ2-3	ASRLSGGAGDTQY
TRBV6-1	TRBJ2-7	ASSVLKFGQLQDPYEQY
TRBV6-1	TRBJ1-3	ASVSPSGNTIY
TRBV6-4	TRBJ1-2	ASKGAGGYT
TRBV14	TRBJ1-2	ASSSGTGGISYGYT
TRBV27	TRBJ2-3	ASSLSPLAGGTSTDTQY
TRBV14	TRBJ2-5	ASSQDIGAKGETQY
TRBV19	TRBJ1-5	ASSISSSQPQH
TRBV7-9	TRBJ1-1	ASSLVGGQMNTEAF
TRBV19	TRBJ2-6	ASKRWGMKSSGANVLT
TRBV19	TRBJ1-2	ASSAVDQSANYGYT
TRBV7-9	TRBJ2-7	ASSLGTGFYGQY
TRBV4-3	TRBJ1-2	ASSHRSDVNYGYT
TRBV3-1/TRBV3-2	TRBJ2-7	ASSQKTGGHEQY
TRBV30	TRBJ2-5	AWRAGNQETQY
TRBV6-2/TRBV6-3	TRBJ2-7	ASSLGPDTYEQY
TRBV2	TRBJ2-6	ASKGESGANVLT